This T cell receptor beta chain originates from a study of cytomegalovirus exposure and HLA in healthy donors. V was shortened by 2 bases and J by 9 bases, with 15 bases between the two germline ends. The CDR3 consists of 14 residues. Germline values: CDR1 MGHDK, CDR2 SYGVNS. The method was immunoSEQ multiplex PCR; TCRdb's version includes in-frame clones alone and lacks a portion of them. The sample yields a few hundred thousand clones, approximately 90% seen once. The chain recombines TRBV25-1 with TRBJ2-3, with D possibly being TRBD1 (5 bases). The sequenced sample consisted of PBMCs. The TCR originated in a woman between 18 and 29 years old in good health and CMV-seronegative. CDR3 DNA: TGTGCCAGCAGTGAAGACGGCTTGACAGTGACGCAGTATTTT. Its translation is CASSEDGLTVTQYF.